This T cell receptor beta chain was recovered during a study of blood T cell repertoires in COVID-19. Across the study: The origin of the acute and convalescent COVID-19 samples was the United States, Italy and Spain.

Per the original methods: For nucleated cells, counts were estimated from reference gene primer amplification. Repertoires were generated with immunoSEQ multiplex PCR, while TCRdb's copy carries only in-frame clones and drops some. V and J calls and clone size are copied from that table; D and trimming were computed from the DNA. The profile covers tens of thousands of clones, with about four fifths appearing a single time and around 4.1% taken by the ten largest. Germline lookup yields CDR1 SNHLY and CDR2 FYNNEI. V lost 6 bases, J lost 4 bases, and 16 bases lay in between. The CDR3 contains 16 residues.

The sample consisted of peripheral blood. This TCR came from a woman aged 60-75 years with acute or convalescent COVID-19. This chain uses TRBV2 with TRBJ1-6; weak D call: TRBD1 (5 bases). As DNA, the CDR3 is TGTGCCAGCAGGACTTCTGCCAGGGCTTATAATTCACCCCTCCACTTT. Translating it yields CASRTSARAYNSPLHF.